Here is one T cell receptor beta chain with its context. The sample originates from a study of blood T cell repertoires in COVID-19. Whole-study context: PBMCs, B-cell-depleted T cells, or T cells provided the cDNA or gDNA that made up the material.

The assay was immunoSEQ multiplex PCR, and TCRdb's table has in-frame clones only and misses some. The data show roughly 76,000 clones, roughly 85% seen once. Germline V CDR1 and CDR2: MDHEN, SYDVKM. V lost 7 bases and J 11 bases, leaving 14 bases between the germline ends. This CDR3 spans 11 amino acids. The sequencing sample was made of peripheral blood. The V call is TRBV28, the J call TRBJ1-1, with D tentatively TRBD1 (6 bases). This receptor was taken from a man aged 30-40 years with acute or convalescent COVID-19. This chain's CDR3 is CASTSRGWAFF. In DNA form, the CDR3 reads TGTGCCAGCACCAGCAGGGGATGGGCTTTCTTT. The variable domain in full, completed from reference TRBV28 and TRBJ1-1, reads DVKVTQSSRYLVKRTGEKVFLECVQDMDHENMFWYRQDPGLGLRLIYFSYDVKMKEKGDIPEGYSVSREKKERFSLILESASTNQTSMYLCASTSRGWAFFGQGTRLTVV.